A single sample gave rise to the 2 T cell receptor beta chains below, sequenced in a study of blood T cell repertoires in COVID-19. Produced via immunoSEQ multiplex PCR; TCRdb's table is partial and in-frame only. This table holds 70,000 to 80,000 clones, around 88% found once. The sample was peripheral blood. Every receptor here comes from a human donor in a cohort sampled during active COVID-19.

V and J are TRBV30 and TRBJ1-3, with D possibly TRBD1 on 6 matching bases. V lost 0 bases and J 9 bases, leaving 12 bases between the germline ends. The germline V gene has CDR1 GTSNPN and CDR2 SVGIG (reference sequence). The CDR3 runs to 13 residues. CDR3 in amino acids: CAWSVQGGVTIYF. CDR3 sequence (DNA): TGTGCCTGGAGTGTACAGGGAGGGGTCACCATATATTTT.

In nucleotides, the CDR3 is TGTGCCAGCAGTACCGAAGGAGACCGGGCCTCCGCAGGGGAGACCCAGTACTTC. This sequence encodes CASSTEGDRASAGETQYF. The rearrangement joins TRBV28 to TRBJ2-5; TRBD1 might be the D (5 bases). The V gene lost 5 bases and the J gene lost 5 bases, with 27 bases spanning the gap. This CDR3 spans 18 amino acids. In germline, CDR1 is MDHEN, CDR2 SYDVKM.